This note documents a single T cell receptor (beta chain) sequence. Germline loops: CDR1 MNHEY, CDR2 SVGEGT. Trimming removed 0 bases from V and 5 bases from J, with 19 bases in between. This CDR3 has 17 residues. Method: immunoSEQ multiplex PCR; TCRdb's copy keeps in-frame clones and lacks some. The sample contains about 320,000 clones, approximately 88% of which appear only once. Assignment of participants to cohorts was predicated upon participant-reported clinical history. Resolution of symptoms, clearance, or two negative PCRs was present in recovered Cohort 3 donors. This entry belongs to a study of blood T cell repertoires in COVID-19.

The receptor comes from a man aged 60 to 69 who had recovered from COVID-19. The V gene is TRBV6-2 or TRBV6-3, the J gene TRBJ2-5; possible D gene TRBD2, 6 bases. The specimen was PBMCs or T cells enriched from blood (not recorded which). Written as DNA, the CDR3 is TGTGCCAGCAGTTACTCGAGATTCAGTGGGGCGGGGGAGACCCAGTACTTC. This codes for CASSYSRFSGAGETQYF.